This T cell receptor beta chain was profiled in a study of PD-1 blockade in classical Hodgkin lymphoma. Study in general: Patients were infused with nivolumab 3 mg/kg every 2 weeks.

The protocol was immunoSEQ multiplex PCR, while the TCRdb copy is restricted to in-frame clones and leaves out a portion. The sample records more than 40,000 clones, over 70% being singletons. This clone came up a few times. What it recognizes is unknown. Trimming shortened V by 5 bases and J by 0 bases, and 7 bases separated the two germline ends. This CDR3 is built from 13 residues. The V gene's germline CDR1 is SNHLY and CDR2 FYNNEI. Findings of the study overall: Similar baseline diversity was found in complete responders and newly diagnosed patients.

Time point in this sample: cycle 4 day 1 (C4D1), after less than seven weeks of nivolumab. All patients experienced relapse after autologous stem cell transplantation, and brentuximab vedotin exposure was variable. Best response was recorded as complete response, partial response or progressive disease. The chain is built from TRBV2 and TRBJ1-1; D call uncertain. The receptor was derived from a human donor with classical Hodgkin lymphoma. The sample was peripheral blood mononuclear cells (PBMCs), taken before the fourth cycle of nivolumab. CDR3: CASSLALNTEAFF. The CDR3 DNA reads as TGTGCCAGCAGTTTGGCCCTGAACACTGAAGCTTTCTTT.